The 21 T cell receptor beta chains below come from one sample, sequenced in a study of breast tumors, draining lymph nodes, adjacent tissues. TCRdb used MiXCR to reprocess the multiplex PCR reads, holding one entry per CDR3 protein. The repertoire holds about 21,000 distinct CDR3 sequences, with 58% as singletons. Source material: breast tumor tissue. These TCRs come from a female donor with breast cancer. Some clones in this sample may be carry-over from other donors' samples.

This clonotype came up many times. The chain links TRBV7-8 to TRBJ2-7; the D call may be TRBD1 or TRBD2 (5 bases each). V was clipped by 2 bases and J by 5 bases, with 13 bases between them. Germline V CDR1 and CDR2: SGHVS, FQNEAQ. The CDR3 totals 14 residues. The chain's CDR3 is CASSLLRDGDEQYV. CDR3 nucleotides: TGTGCCAGCAGCTTACTTAGGGACGGTGACGAGCAGTACGTC.

J is TRBJ2-7 and V is TRBV5-4; 9 bases agree with TRBD2. Germline V gives CDR1 SGHNT, CDR2 YYREEE (reference sequence). The CDR3 extends over 12 amino acids. CDR3: CASLSGGYEQYF. CDR3 DNA: TGTGCTAGCCTTAGCGGGGGCTACGAGCAGTACTTC.

The CDR3 region has the DNA TGTGCCAGCAGCGTCGGGACTGAGGGTAATTCACCCCTCCACTTT. Translated: CASSVGTEGNSPLHF. The chain employs TRBV13 and TRBJ1-6; a possible D gene is TRBD1 (5 bases). V lost 5 bases to trimming and J lost 6 bases, with 14 bases between them. The CDR3 sequence is 15 residues long. Germline CDR1 reads PRHDT; CDR2 reads FYEKMQ (reference sequence).

This clonotype was seen ten or more times. The CDR3 DNA reads as TGCAGCGTTGAAGGTCCGTCGACAAGCCCCCAAGAGACCCAGTACTTC. Its protein product is CSVEGPSTSPQETQYF. The chain employs TRBV29-1 and TRBJ2-5; D call uncertain. This CDR3 spans 16 amino acids. CDR1 and CDR2 from the germline V gene are SQVTM and ANQGSEA. Trimming removed 1 base from V and 1 base from J, with 16 bases in between. Full variable domain (remainder filled in from reference TRBV29-1 and TRBJ2-5): SAVISQKPSRDICQRGTSLTIQCQVDSQVTMMFWYRQQPGQSLTLIATANQGSEATYESGFVIDKFPISRPNLTFSTLTVSNMSPEDSSIYLCSVEGPSTSPQETQYFGPGTRLLVL.

The genes are TRBV6-6 and TRBJ1-1; TRBD1 matches 8 bases. The germline V gene has CDR1 MNHNY and CDR2 SVGAGI (reference sequence). Trimming removed 0 bases from V and 1 base from J; junction bases left unmatched: 4. The CDR3 covers 16 residues. The CDR3 DNA sequence: TGTGCCAGCAGTTACTCCAGGGGGCCGGGGAACACTGAAGCTTTCTTT. Protein product: CASSYSRGPGNTEAFF.

This clonotype was counted many times. V gene TRBV5-1 combines with J gene TRBJ2-2; 12 bases map to TRBD1. The germline gives CDR1 SGHRS, CDR2 YFSETQ. The J segment lost 5 bases and the V segment lost 6 bases, leaving 11 bases of the junction unmatched. The CDR3 extends over 17 amino acids. The CDR3 DNA follows: TGCGCCAGCACCCACGGGGGACAGGGGGCGCGGACCGGGGAGCTGTTTTTT. It specifies CASTHGGQGARTGELFF.

There are a few counts of this clonotype. CDR3 in DNA: TGTGCCAGCAGCCCGGGGACAGGGGCCGGAAACACCATATATTTT. Protein product: CASSPGTGAGNTIYF. The V call is TRBV5-4, the J call TRBJ1-3; 10 bases match TRBD1. CDR1 and CDR2 (germline): SGHNT, YYREEE (reference sequence). The CDR3 is 15 amino acids. V lost 4 bases and J lost 4; bases outside the gene matches: 5. Full variable domain (rest looked up from reference TRBV5-4 and TRBJ1-3): ETGVTQSPTHLIKTRGQQVTLRCSSQSGHNTVSWYQQALGQGPQFIFQYYREEENGRGNFPPRFSGLQFPNYSSELNVNALELDDSALYLCASSPGTGAGNTIYFGEGSWLTVV.

This chain joins TRBV7-2 and TRBJ2-3, with no clear D. CDR3 length: 12 amino acids. The germline CDR1 and CDR2 sequences are SGHTA and FQGNSA. Trimming shortened V by 3 bases and J by 2 bases, and 3 bases separated the two germline ends. CDR3 DNA sequence: TGTGCCAGCAGCTTTCTCACAGATACGCAGTATTTT. It is translated as CASSFLTDTQYF.

This clonotype was counted between two and nine times. Sequence at one end of the junction differs from germline and may be a read error. The CDR3 reads CASSVSGLFANEPLF. The CDR3 nucleotides are TGTGCCAGCAGCGTAAGCGGGTTATTCGCCAATGAGCCGCTCTTC. This chain joins TRBV9 and TRBJ2-1, with D perhaps TRBD2 (6 bases). This CDR3 comprises 15 residues. Germline assignment: CDR1 SGDLS and CDR2 YYNGEE. The full variable domain, completed using reference TRBV9 and TRBJ2-1, is DSGVTQTPKHLITATGQRVTLRCSPRSGDLSVYWYQQSLDQGLQFLIQYYNGEERAKGNILERFSAQQFPDLHSELNLSSLELGDSALYFCASSVSGLFANEPLFGPGTRLTVL.

J is TRBJ2-7 and V is TRBV2; D perhaps matches TRBD1 (6 bases). The germline gives CDR1 SNHLY, CDR2 FYNNEI. The length of the CDR3 is 13 residues. DNA for the CDR3: TGTGCCAGCAGTGGGACAGCCGGTACTTCGCCGTCCGTC. Protein product: CASSGTAGTSPSV.

The chain is built from TRBV7-8 and TRBJ1-6; the D gene is possibly TRBD1 (6 bases). Germline lookup yields CDR1 SGHVS and CDR2 FQNEAQ. The V gene lost 2 bases and the J gene lost 7 bases, with 15 bases spanning the gap. CDR3 size: 16 residues. CDR3 in amino acids: CASSLRPTGLNSPLHF. CDR3 bases: TGTGCCAGCAGCTTAAGGCCGACAGGCCTGAATTCACCCCTCCACTTT. Filled out from reference TRBV7-8 and TRBJ1-6, the complete variable domain reads GAGVSQSPRYKVAKRGQDVALRCDPISGHVSLFWYQQALGQGPEFLTYFQNEAQLDKSGLPSDRFFAERPEGSVSTLKIQRTQQEDSAVYLCASSLRPTGLNSPLHFGNGTRLTVT.

The J gene is TRBJ1-4, the V gene TRBV12-3 or TRBV12-4, with 9 bases identical to TRBD1. With 1 base clipped from V and 8 bases from J, the junction kept 2 bases outside the gene matches. The CDR3 runs 14 residues. In DNA, the CDR3 is TGTGCCAGCAGTTTAGGACAGGGGGAGGAAAAACTGTTTTTT. Amino acid sequence: CASSLGQGEEKLFF.

There are a few counts of this clonotype. The chain links TRBV6-2 or TRBV6-3 to TRBJ1-6, with unresolved D. The CDR3 consists of 13 residues. The V gene lost 0 bases and the J gene lost 10 bases, with 7 bases spanning the gap. Germline loops: CDR1 MNHEY, CDR2 SVGEGT. As DNA, the CDR3 is TGTGCCAGCAGTTACTCGCCCTCCTCACCCCTCCACTTT. It translates to CASSYSPSSPLHF.

The chain carries TRBV20-1 and TRBJ1-2, with D uncertain. Germline V gene sequence: CDR1 DFQATT, CDR2 SNEGSKA (reference sequence). CDR3 length: 13 amino acids. The germline V and J ends were trimmed by 0 bases and 8 bases, with 13 bases remaining between them. The CDR3 reads CSAREGGLGGYTF. The DNA for the CDR3 is TGCAGTGCTAGAGAGGGCGGTCTAGGAGGCTACACCTTC.

This clonotype was found many times. J is TRBJ2-2 and V is TRBV6-5; D is perhaps TRBD2 (6 bases). This CDR3 is built from 13 residues. CDR1 and CDR2 from the germline V gene are MNHEY and SVGAGI. Trimming took off 10 bases at V and 8 bases at J, with 17 bases between the two ends. The CDR3 region is CATSRTGAGELFF. CDR3 DNA: TGTGCCACTTCCCGGACGGGAGCGGGGGAGCTGTTTTTT.

This clonotype was detected ten times or more. A much larger clone differs from this one at a single base, so this may be a read error. The rearrangement uses TRBV20-1 and TRBJ1-2; D uncertain. This CDR3 spans 12 amino acids. Germline V CDR1 and CDR2: DFQATT, SNEGSKA (reference sequence). This CDR3 is CSAPQPNYGSTF. In nucleotides, the CDR3 is TGCAGTGCTCCCCAACCCAACTATGGCTCCACCTTC.

In its sample, this clonotype was seen many times. This chain links TRBV6-2 or TRBV6-3 with TRBJ1-2, with no clear D. The CDR3 sequence is 19 residues long. Germline V gene data show CDR1 as MNHEY and CDR2 as SVGEGT. V gave up 5 bases and J gave up 2 bases, with 27 bases separating them. The CDR3 DNA sequence: TGTGCCAGCAGTCACCAGGACCTACCCCTCGACCACGCGAACTATGGCTACACCTTC. Translated, it gives CASSHQDLPLDHANYGYTF.

CDR3 nucleotide sequence: TGTGCCAGCAGCTCCGGGGGGACAGGGGGTTGCTATGGCTACACCTTC. Translation: CASSSGGTGGCYGYTF. V usage is TRBV7-8 and J usage is TRBJ1-2, with 11 nucleotides matching TRBD1. V shed 4 bases, J shed 4 bases, and the junction held 8 bases outside the gene matches. Per germline, CDR1 SGHVS and CDR2 FQNEAQ. This CDR3 region has 16 residues.

This clonotype was found many times. The chain has TRBV5-6 and TRBJ2-1; perhaps TRBD1 as D (5 bases). The CDR3 loop spans 14 amino acids. Trimming pared 2 bases from V and 5 bases from J, leaving 11 bases between. Germline assignment: CDR1 SGHDT and CDR2 YYEEEE. CDR3 coding DNA: TGTGCCAGCAGCTTTGGGGCAAGACACAATGAGCAGTTCTTC. Protein product: CASSFGARHNEQFF. Variable domain in full (rest from reference TRBV5-6 and TRBJ2-1): DAGVTQSPTHLIKTRGQQVTLRCSPKSGHDTVSWYQQALGQGPQFIFQYYEEEERQRGNFPDRFSGHQFPNYSSELNVNALLLGDSALYLCASSFGARHNEQFFGPGTRLTVL.

This clonotype was observed at least ten times. The chain has TRBV5-5 and TRBJ1-4, with D unresolved. The V end lost 0 bases, the J end lost 8 bases, and 23 bases lay between the germline ends. Germline values: CDR1 SGHKS, CDR2 YYEKEE (reference sequence). This CDR3 has 18 residues. The CDR3 DNA is TGTGCCAGCAGCTTGGAAGGGCCCCTCCCCTCAGGTCGGGAAAAACTGTTTTTT. This encodes CASSLEGPLPSGREKLFF.

The gene calls are TRBV7-2 and TRBJ2-7, with TRBD1 matching 8 bases. The CDR3 totals 16 residues. Germline CDR1 SGHTA, CDR2 FQGNSA. V dropped 5 bases and J dropped 5; count of bases not matched to a gene: 14. The CDR3 region is CASSDANGQGTHEQYF. The CDR3 DNA reads as TGTGCCAGCAGCGACGCTAATGGACAGGGTACCCACGAGCAGTACTTC.